Here is one T cell receptor beta chain with its context. No conserved phenylalanine or tryptophan is present at the end of the CDR3, so a read error is the likely explanation. The record originates from a study of metastatic and nonmetastatic thyroid tumors. Each patient came to thyroid surgery without any prior treatment (of any kind). TCRdb re-analyzed the PCR reads using MiXCR. The sample has roughly 90,000 clones, 15% seen once; the top ten hold about 3.9%. V was cut by 0 bases and J by 4 bases, with 1 base left in between. The CDR3 is 12 amino acids. This clonotype was obtained from a female donor with papillary thyroid cancer or a benign thyroid nodule (not recorded which). Some clones in this sample may be carry-over from other donors' samples. The sequenced sample consisted of blood. The chain recombines TRBV12-3 or TRBV12-4 with TRBJ1-5; D gene unclear. This CDR3 reads CASSLANQPQHV. CDR3 DNA: TGTGCCAGCAGTTTAGCGAATCAGCCCCAGCATGTT.